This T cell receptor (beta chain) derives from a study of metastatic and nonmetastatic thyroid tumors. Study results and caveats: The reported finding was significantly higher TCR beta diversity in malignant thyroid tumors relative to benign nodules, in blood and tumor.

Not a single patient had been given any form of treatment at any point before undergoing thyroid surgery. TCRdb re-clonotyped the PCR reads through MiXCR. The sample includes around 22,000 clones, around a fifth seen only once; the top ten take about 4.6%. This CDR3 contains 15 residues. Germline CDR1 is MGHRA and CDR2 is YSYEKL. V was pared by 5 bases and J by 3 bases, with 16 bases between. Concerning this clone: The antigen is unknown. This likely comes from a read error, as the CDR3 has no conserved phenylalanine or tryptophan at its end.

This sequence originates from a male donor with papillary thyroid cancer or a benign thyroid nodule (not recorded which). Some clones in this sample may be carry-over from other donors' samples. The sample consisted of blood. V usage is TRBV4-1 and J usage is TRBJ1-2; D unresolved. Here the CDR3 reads CASSAQTRAYYGYTL. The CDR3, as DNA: TGCGCCAGCAGCGCCCAGACTAGAGCGTACTATGGCTACACCTTA.